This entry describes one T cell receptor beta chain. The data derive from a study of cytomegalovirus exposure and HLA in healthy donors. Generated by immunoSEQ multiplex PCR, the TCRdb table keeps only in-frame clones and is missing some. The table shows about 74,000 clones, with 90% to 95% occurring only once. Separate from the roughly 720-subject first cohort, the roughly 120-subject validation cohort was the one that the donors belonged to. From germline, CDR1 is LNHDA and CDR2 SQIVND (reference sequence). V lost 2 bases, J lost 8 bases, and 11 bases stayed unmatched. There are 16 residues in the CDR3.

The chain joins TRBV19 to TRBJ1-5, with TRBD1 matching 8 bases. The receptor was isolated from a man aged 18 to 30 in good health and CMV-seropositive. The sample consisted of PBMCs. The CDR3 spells CASSIIVQGAAKPQHF. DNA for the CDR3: TGTGCCAGTAGTATAATCGTCCAGGGGGCTGCTAAGCCCCAGCATTTT.